Sequencing of this TCR beta chain was carried out in a study of beta chain features in type 1 diabetes. For the study at large: Comparable age, gender and cell yields were observed in patients relative to healthy donors. All samples together contributed 100 million to 120 million sorted cells for examination.

Sequencing targeted expressed TCRB transcripts, as all isolated RNA had been reverse transcribed. Repertoires were generated with immunoSEQ multiplex PCR, while TCRdb's copy carries only in-frame clones and drops some. The table lists some 250,000 clones, 25% to 35% of them singletons, with 3% to 4% in the top ten. Study-level points and caveats: TCRB CDR3s were moderately but significantly shorter in Type 1 diabetes patients in all four CD4+ subsets.

This clone was counted only a few times. No antigen is known for it. This clonotype was sampled from a man aged 25-45 years in good health. The sequenced material came from central memory CD4+ T cells from blood.

CDR3 protein: CASSQQGAGTDTQYF. The CDR3, as DNA: TGTGCCAGCAGCCAACAGGGGGCAGGCACAGATACGCAGTATTTT. The V gene is TRBV14, the J gene TRBJ2-3; 8 bases are shared with TRBD1. After removal of 2 bases from V and 1 base from J, the junction contained 2 bases not matched to a gene. Germline V gives CDR1 SGHDN, CDR2 FVKESK. This CDR3 is built from 15 residues. The full variable domain, with the rest looked up from reference TRBV14 and TRBJ2-3, is EAGVTQFPSHSVIEKGQTVTLRCDPISGHDNLYWYRRVMGKEIKFLLHFVKESKQDESGMPNNRFLAERTGGTYSTLKVQPAELEDSGVYFCASSQQGAGTDTQYFGPGTRLTVL.